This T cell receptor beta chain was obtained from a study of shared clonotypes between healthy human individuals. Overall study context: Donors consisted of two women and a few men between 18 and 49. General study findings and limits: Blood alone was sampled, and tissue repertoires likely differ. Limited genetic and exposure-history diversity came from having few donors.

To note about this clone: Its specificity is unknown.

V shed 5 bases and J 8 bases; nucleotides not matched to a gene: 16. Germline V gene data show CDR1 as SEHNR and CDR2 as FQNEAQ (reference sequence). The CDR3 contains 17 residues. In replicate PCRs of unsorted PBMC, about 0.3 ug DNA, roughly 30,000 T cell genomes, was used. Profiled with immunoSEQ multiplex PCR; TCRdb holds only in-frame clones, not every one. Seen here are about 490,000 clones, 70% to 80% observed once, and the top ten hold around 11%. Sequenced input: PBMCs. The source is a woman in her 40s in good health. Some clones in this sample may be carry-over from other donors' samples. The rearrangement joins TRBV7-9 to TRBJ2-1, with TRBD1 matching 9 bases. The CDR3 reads CASSLLGSGQGSDEQFF. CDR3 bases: TGTGCCAGCAGCCTGCTAGGGTCGGGACAGGGATCGGATGAGCAGTTCTTC.